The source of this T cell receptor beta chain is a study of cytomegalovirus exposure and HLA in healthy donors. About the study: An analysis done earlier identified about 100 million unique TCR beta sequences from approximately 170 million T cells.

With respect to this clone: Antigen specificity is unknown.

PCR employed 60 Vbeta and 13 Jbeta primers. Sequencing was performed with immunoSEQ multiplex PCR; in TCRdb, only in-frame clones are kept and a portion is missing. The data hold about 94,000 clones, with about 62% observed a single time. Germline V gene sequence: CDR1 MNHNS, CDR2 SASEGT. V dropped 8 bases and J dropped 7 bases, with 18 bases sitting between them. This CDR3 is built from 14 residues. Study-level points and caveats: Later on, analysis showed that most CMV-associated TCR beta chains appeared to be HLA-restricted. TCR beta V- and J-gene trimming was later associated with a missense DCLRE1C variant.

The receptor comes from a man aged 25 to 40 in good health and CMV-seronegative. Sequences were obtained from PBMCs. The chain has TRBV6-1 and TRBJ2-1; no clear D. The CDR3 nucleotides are TGTGCCAGCCTCCGGTCGTACGAGATAAATGAGCAGTTCTTC. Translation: CASLRSYEINEQFF.